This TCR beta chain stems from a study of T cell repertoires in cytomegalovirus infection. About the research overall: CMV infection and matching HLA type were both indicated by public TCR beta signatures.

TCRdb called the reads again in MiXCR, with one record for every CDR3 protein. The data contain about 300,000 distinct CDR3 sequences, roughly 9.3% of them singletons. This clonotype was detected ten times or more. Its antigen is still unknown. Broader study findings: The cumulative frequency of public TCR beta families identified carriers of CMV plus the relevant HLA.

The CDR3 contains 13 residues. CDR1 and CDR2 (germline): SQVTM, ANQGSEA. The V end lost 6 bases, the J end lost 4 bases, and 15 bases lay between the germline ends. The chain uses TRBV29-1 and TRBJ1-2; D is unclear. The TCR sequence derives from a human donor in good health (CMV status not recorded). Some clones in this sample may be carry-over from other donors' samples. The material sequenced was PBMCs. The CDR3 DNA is TGCAGCGTCGACGACATTAGCGTCTATGGCTACACCTTC. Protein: CSVDDISVYGYTF.